Below are 25 T cell receptor beta chains sequenced from a single sample in a study of blood T cell repertoires in COVID-19. The method was immunoSEQ multiplex PCR; TCRdb's version includes in-frame clones alone and lacks a portion of them. This table holds about 150,000 clones, over 80% found once. The sample was peripheral blood. These receptors originate from a woman at least 80 years old with COVID-19, enrolled during active disease.

The V call is TRBV29-1, the J call TRBJ2-1; 10 bases fit TRBD2. The CDR3 has 12 residues. In germline, CDR1 is SQVTM, CDR2 ANQGSEA. J lost 6 bases, V lost 6 bases, and 2 bases had no gene match. The CDR3 DNA follows: TGCAGCGTGACTAGCGGGTCCAATGAGCAGTTCTTC. Its protein is CSVTSGSNEQFF.

Concerning this clone: The same CDR3 arises from other DNA sequences in this sample as well. V gene TRBV18 combines with J gene TRBJ1-2; D is ambiguous. From germline, CDR1 is KGHSH and CDR2 LQKENI. Trimming removed 0 bases at V and 4 bases at J, with 6 bases between. The CDR3 spans 13 residues. CDR3 protein: CASSPPGGYGYTF. As DNA, the CDR3 is TGTGCCAGCTCACCACCGGGAGGCTATGGCTACACCTTC.

This chain uses TRBV19 with TRBJ2-6, with D perhaps TRBD1 (5 bases). Trimming removed 8 bases at V and 4 bases at J, with 12 bases between. This CDR3 region has 14 residues. Germline V lookup: CDR1 LNHDA, CDR2 SQIVND (reference sequence). In nucleotides, the CDR3 is TGTGCCAGTGCCGTAAACAGGGGGGCCAACGTCCTGACTTTC. As protein: CASAVNRGANVLTF.

The chain employs TRBV9 and TRBJ1-1, with TRBD1 identical over 10 bases. With V trimmed by 0 bases and J by 4 bases, 3 bases remained unmatched. This CDR3 region has 15 residues. CDR1 and CDR2 from the germline V gene are SGDLS and YYNGEE. Written as DNA, the CDR3 is TGTGCCAGCAGCGTAGAGGGACAGGGGTTCACTGAAGCTTTCTTT. Residues: CASSVEGQGFTEAFF.

In DNA form, the CDR3 reads TGTGCCAGTGCACAGGGGTTGAACACTGAAGCTTTCTTT. Its translation: CASAQGLNTEAFF. This chain joins TRBV7-9 and TRBJ1-1, with 7 bases aligning to TRBD1. The germline V gene encodes CDR1 SEHNR and CDR2 FQNEAQ (reference sequence). The CDR3 extends over 13 amino acids. Germline trimming cut 9 bases from V and 0 bases from J; bases unmatched to any gene: 4.

J is TRBJ1-2 and V is TRBV27, with D possibly being TRBD1 (6 bases). This CDR3 contains 14 residues. The germline gives CDR1 MNHEY, CDR2 SMNVEV (reference sequence). V was cut by 4 bases and J by 8 bases, with 17 bases left in between. The CDR3 nucleotides read TGTGCCAGCAGTTCGGACGGGACATGGAGAGGCTACACCTTC. Encoded protein: CASSSDGTWRGYTF.

The chain links TRBV4-1 to TRBJ2-6, with D possibly matching TRBD2 (5 bases). The CDR3 has 19 amino acids. The germline V gene encodes CDR1 MGHRA and CDR2 YSYEKL. V dropped 2 bases and J dropped 4 bases, with 21 bases sitting between them. The chain's CDR3 is CASSQLGLLLREGANVLTF. The CDR3 coding sequence is TGCGCCAGCAGCCAACTAGGACTGCTCCTGAGGGAAGGGGCCAACGTCCTGACTTTC.

V and J are TRBV7-9 and TRBJ1-1; TRBD1 matches at 7 bases. V was clipped by 7 bases and J by 4 bases; unmatched bases: 12. The germline CDR1 and CDR2 sequences are SEHNR and FQNEAQ (reference sequence). The CDR3 is 15 amino acids. In DNA form, the CDR3 reads TGTGCCAGCAAAAGGGACAGCTACCAATCCACTGAAGCTTTCTTT. It yields the protein CASKRDSYQSTEAFF.

This clone was seen a single time. This chain links TRBV7-2 with TRBJ2-1; 8 bases align to TRBD1. CDR3 size: 12 residues. Germline trimming cut 2 bases from V and 14 bases from J; bases unmatched to any gene: 5. Germline V gene lookup returns CDR1 SGHTA and CDR2 FQGNSA. The CDR3 DNA reads as TGTGCCAGCAGCTTAATGGTGACAGGGGAGTTCTTC. This codes for CASSLMVTGEFF.

This sequence joins TRBV15 and TRBJ1-5; D is perhaps TRBD1 (5 bases). The germline gives CDR1 LNHNV, CDR2 YYDKDF (reference sequence). The V gene lost 0 bases and the J gene lost 5 bases, with 5 bases spanning the gap. The CDR3 contains 13 residues. CDR3 coding DNA: TGTGCCACCAGCAGAGAAGGGGATCAGCCCCAGCATTTT. This codes for CATSREGDQPQHF.

The V gene is TRBV2, the J gene TRBJ1-2, with 11 bases aligning to TRBD1. Germline CDR1 SNHLY, CDR2 FYNNEI. Trimming took 6 bases from V and 3 from J; bases not matched to a gene: 12. This CDR3 contains 17 residues. CDR3 DNA: TGTGCCAGCAGCGGCCAGTCCTGGGACAGGGGGGACTATGGCTACACCTTC. Residues: CASSGQSWDRGDYGYTF.

The rearrangement uses TRBV2 and TRBJ1-1, with D unresolved. The CDR3 consists of 11 residues. Germline-derived CDR1 and CDR2 are SNHLY and FYNNEI. Deletions cut 7 bases from V and 5 bases from J, with 8 bases between. The chain's CDR3 is CASNPRTEAFF. The CDR3 DNA is TGTGCCAGCAACCCTCGGACTGAAGCTTTCTTT. The variable domain in full, completed from reference TRBV2 and TRBJ1-1, reads EPEVTQTPSHQVTQMGQEVILRCVPISNHLYFYWYRQILGQKVEFLVSFYNNEISEKSEIFDDQFSVERPDGSNFTLKIRSTKLEDSAMYFCASNPRTEAFFGQGTRLTVV.

This chain connects TRBV5-8 to TRBJ1-5; D may be TRBD1 (6 bases). The CDR3 extends over 14 amino acids. V lost 2 bases to trimming and J lost 7 bases, with 13 bases between them. Looked up from germline, CDR1 is SGHTS and CDR2 is YDEGEE. This CDR3 reads CASSFTGSHQPQHF. The CDR3 coding sequence is TGTGCCAGCAGCTTCACAGGGTCGCACCAGCCCCAGCATTTT.

The chain uses TRBV19 and TRBJ1-2, with 7 positions matching TRBD1. The V segment lost 6 bases and the J segment 7 bases; nucleotides outside the gene matches: 5. The V gene's germline CDR1 is LNHDA and CDR2 SQIVND (reference sequence). CDR3 length: 12 residues. The CDR3 protein is CASSKGAGGYTF. In DNA form, the CDR3 reads TGTGCCAGTAGCAAGGGGGCGGGTGGCTACACCTTC.

The chain links TRBV6-5 to TRBJ1-2; possibly TRBD1 for D (5 bases). The CDR3 has 15 residues. CDR1 is MNHEY and CDR2 is SVGAGI in the germline V gene. V gave up 5 bases and J gave up 0 bases, with 13 bases separating them. The CDR3 spells CASSPNGGANYGYTF. The CDR3 nucleotides are TGTGCCAGCAGTCCTAACGGGGGAGCTAACTATGGCTACACCTTC.

J is TRBJ1-6 and V is TRBV6-5; D is unresolved. Looked up from germline, CDR1 is MNHEY and CDR2 is SVGAGI. This CDR3 has 14 amino acids. V lost 6 bases and J 5 bases, leaving 11 bases between the germline ends. The CDR3 spells CASSWRVNNSPLHF. CDR3 DNA sequence: TGTGCCAGCAGCTGGAGGGTGAATAATTCACCCCTCCACTTT.

This clone was seen more than once but under ten times. The chain recombines TRBV3-1 (or the pseudogene TRBV3-2) with TRBJ1-1; no clear D. Between the trimmed V and J ends, which lost 2 bases and 4 bases, there was a span of 11 bases. The V gene's germline CDR1 is LGHDT and CDR2 YNNKEL (reference sequence). This CDR3 contains 14 residues. CDR3 nucleotides: TGTGCCAGCAGCCAAACGGGGATAGGCACTGAAGCTTTCTTT. Amino acids: CASSQTGIGTEAFF.

In this sample, this clone turned up once. This chain joins TRBV7-3 and TRBJ1-1; tentatively, D is TRBD1 (5 bases). V dropped 4 bases and J dropped 2 bases, with 11 bases sitting between them. This CDR3 has 14 amino acids. Germline CDR1 and CDR2: SGHTA and FQGTGA. The CDR3 region is CASSSRGDNTEAFF. CDR3 nucleotide sequence: TGTGCCAGCAGCTCCCGGGGGGACAACACTGAAGCTTTCTTT.

The rearrangement joins TRBV6-6 to TRBJ2-3; a weak D match, TRBD1 (6 bases). V lost 5 bases and J lost 4, with 13 bases in between. Germline V gene data show CDR1 as MNHNY and CDR2 as SVGAGI (reference sequence). This CDR3 contains 14 residues. This chain's CDR3 is CASSADRSSDTQYF. For the CDR3, the DNA is TGTGCCAGCAGTGCCGACAGGTCATCAGATACGCAGTATTTT.

The CDR3 region has the DNA TGTGCCAGCAGCTCACAGGGCTATGAGCAGTTCTTC. This translates into CASSSQGYEQFF. This sequence joins TRBV11-1 and TRBJ2-1, with D possibly being TRBD1 (6 bases). V gave up 4 bases and J gave up 8 bases, with 9 bases separating them. This CDR3 has 12 residues. Germline loops: CDR1 SGHAT, CDR2 FQDESV (reference sequence).

J is TRBJ2-3 and V is TRBV20-1; D unclear. There are 11 residues in the CDR3. With 5 bases removed from V and 2 bases from J, the gap between germline ends came to 5 bases. Germline loops: CDR1 DFQATT, CDR2 SNEGSKA (reference sequence). CDR3 in DNA: TGCAGTGCTTACTACACAGATACGCAGTATTTT. Encoded protein: CSAYYTDTQYF.

The DNA for the CDR3 is TGTGCCAGCAGGGGTTACGGACATAGCAATCAGCCCCAGCATTTT. Translation: CASRGYGHSNQPQHF. This chain uses TRBV27 with TRBJ1-5, with D perhaps TRBD1 (5 bases). V was shortened by 6 bases and J by 0 bases, with 12 bases between the two germline ends. There are 15 residues in the CDR3. Germline-derived CDR1 and CDR2 are MNHEY and SMNVEV (reference sequence).

This chain links TRBV5-1 with TRBJ1-1, with TRBD1 identical over 9 bases. V trimming: 4 bases; J trimming: 9 bases; junction bases outside the gene matches: 4. This CDR3 is built from 12 residues. Germline lookup yields CDR1 SGHRS and CDR2 YFSETQ. This CDR3 reads CASSQNRGQAFF. In DNA, the CDR3 is TGCGCCAGCAGCCAAAACAGGGGGCAAGCTTTCTTT.

The DNA for the CDR3 is TGTGCCAGCTCACCAATGGGACAGGGGGCTCAAGAGACCCAGTACTTC. Translating gives CASSPMGQGAQETQYF. J is TRBJ2-5 and V is TRBV18; 12 bases agree with TRBD1. V lost 2 bases to trimming and J lost 2 bases; unmatched junction nucleotides: 3. CDR1 KGHSH and CDR2 LQKENI come from the germline V gene. The CDR3 runs to 16 residues.

The count of this clone is one. CDR3 protein: CASGTGQNPNYGYTF. The CDR3, as DNA: TGTGCCAGTGGGACAGGGCAAAATCCTAACTATGGCTACACCTTC. The chain is built from TRBV3-1 (or the pseudogene TRBV3-2) and TRBJ1-2; TRBD1 matches at 9 bases. CDR1 is LGHDT, CDR2 YNNKEL, per germline (reference sequence). After removal of 9 bases from V and 0 bases from J, the junction contained 8 bases not matched to a gene. This CDR3 has 15 residues.